This T cell receptor (beta chain) stems from a study of blood T cell repertoires in COVID-19. CDR3 size: 14 residues. CDR1 and CDR2 from the germline V gene are SGHTA and FQGNSA. V lost 7 bases to trimming and J lost 5 bases, with 17 bases between them. Sequencing used immunoSEQ multiplex PCR; TCRdb keeps in-frame clones, though not all of them. The sample lists fewer than 300,000 clones, approximately 81% occurring once. The gene calls are TRBV7-2 and TRBJ2-5, with D perhaps matching TRBD2 (6 bases). The sample consisted of peripheral blood. This clonotype originated in a woman aged 18-29 years with acute or convalescent COVID-19. CDR3: CASNLPSGGETQYF. The CDR3 DNA is TGTGCCAGCAACCTCCCAAGCGGAGGGGAGACCCAGTACTTC.